This T cell receptor (beta chain) was sequenced in a study of blood T cells in healthy people across ages. At the level of the study: Using template switching, researchers captured about one barcoded beta molecule for each two T cells.

The authors ran a second PCR of about 6 to 12 cycles using a sample-barcoded 5' primer and a J-beta primer mix. Every cDNA was tagged by a template-switch adaptor with 12 random nucleotides. TCRdb recomputed calls from the 5' RACE reads with MiXCR, one row per CDR3 protein. The sample has about 730,000 distinct CDR3 sequences, approximately 39% seen once; the top ten hold around a fifth. Germline-derived CDR1 and CDR2 are MNHEY and SMNVEV (reference sequence). This CDR3 is 16 amino acids long. After removal of 6 bases from V and 5 bases from J, the junction contained 11 bases not matched to a gene. This clonotype was observed a few times.

This sequence was found in an older woman in good health. This chain uses TRBV27 with TRBJ1-5, with TRBD1 identical over 9 bases. The sequenced material came from blood. CDR3 region: CASSSTGTGTYQPQHF. The CDR3 DNA is TGTGCCAGCAGCAGCACCGGGACAGGGACCTATCAGCCCCAGCATTTT.